This T cell receptor beta chain was sequenced in a study of cytomegalovirus exposure and HLA in healthy donors. V was pared by 4 bases and J by 8 bases, with 11 bases between. The germline CDR1 and CDR2 sequences are LGHNA and YNFKEQ. The CDR3 is 12 amino acids. Worth noting for this clone: Antigen specificity is unknown.

The PCR was carried out with 60 Vbeta primers and 13 Jbeta primers. Repertoires were generated with immunoSEQ multiplex PCR, while TCRdb's copy carries only in-frame clones and drops some. The table lists 95,000 to 150,000 clones, around 75% of them singletons. Study-wide findings and caveats: In vitro, a few CMV-associated chains proved specific for CMV antigens. Many donors carried some public TCRs, although rarity characterized most TCR sequences. It was in a later analysis that TCR association rates were seen to vary by HLA locus, highest for DRB1 and lowest for HLA-C.

Sequencing input: PBMCs. The chain couples TRBV4-2 to TRBJ1-2, with a weak D call TRBD1 (6 bases). The receptor comes from a woman aged 50 to 65 in good health and CMV-seropositive. For the CDR3, the DNA is TGTGCCAGCAGCCCCACAGGGATCGGCTACACCTTC. Protein: CASSPTGIGYTF.